The clone carrying this T cell receptor beta chain was seen ten or more times. This sample stems from a study of neurological immune-mediated disorders. CDR1 and CDR2 (germline): SGHRS, YFSETQ. V dropped 2 bases and J dropped 0; count of bases not matched to a gene: 1. The CDR3 runs to 15 residues. TCRdb re-derived calls from the 5' RACE reads in MiXCR, one entry per CDR3 protein. This table holds about 38,000 distinct CDR3 sequences, 4% to 5.5% found once. The sequence came from a man between 18 and 35 years old in good health. The sequenced sample consisted of CD4+ T cells from blood. The rearrangement joins TRBV5-1 to TRBJ2-2; TRBD1 matches at 7 bases. CDR3 region: CASSFGTANTGELFF. CDR3 coding DNA: TGCGCCAGCAGCTTCGGGACAGCGAACACCGGGGAGCTGTTTTTT.